A selection of T cell receptor beta chains follows, all from one sample in a study of T cell clusters in autoimmune cytopenias. Reanalyzing the multiplex PCR reads, TCRdb keeps one entry per CDR3 protein, without DNA. The listing records several thousand distinct CDR3 sequences. The sample was also reused in another study, on T cell repertoires in aging, cancer and after chemotherapy.

Sequencing used peripheral blood. The receptors here all came from a human donor in good health. CDR3s include the opening cysteine and the closing phenylalanine or tryptophan. A clone size is listed for some rows: how often the clone was seen (once, few, many), or a class if it is expanded.

>.|14|TRBV27|TRBJ2-7
CASSLQEGVYEQYF
>.|18|TRBV15|TRBJ2-2
CATSRAGGRALGTGELFF
>.|11|TRBV11-1|TRBJ2-5
CASSHRETQYF
>.|15|TRBV4-2|TRBJ1-2
CASSQGSGGVYGYTF
>.|15|TRBV5-5|TRBJ2-7
CASSLSRGSSYEQYF
>.|11|TRBV29-1|TRBJ1-4
CSVVDNEKLFF
>.|12|TRBV29-1|TRBJ1-1
CSVTRAGTEAFF
>medium-sized|15|TRBV5-4|TRBJ2-3
CASSLVGTGIDTQYF
>.|13|TRBV19|TRBJ2-2
CASSKTGSGELFF
>.|15|TRBV15|TRBJ2-3
CATSREGASTDTQYF
>medium-sized|13|TRBV29-1|TRBJ2-3
CSVEAGATDTQYF
>.|16|TRBV5-4|TRBJ2-2
CASSLASGARTGELFF